This T cell receptor (beta chain) was documented in a study of monozygotic twins with inflammatory bowel disease. Study-level findings and limits: IBD patients, compared with healthy twins, shared fewer clonotypes with others (especially with disease activity).

Template switching was used to attach UMIs, which incorporated a 6-nucleotide sample barcode. Two nested PCRs, of around 16 and 10 cycles, processed TCRalpha and TCRbeta cDNA. TCRdb re-analyzed the 5' RACE reads; it lists each CDR3 protein once, without DNA. The table lists around 99,000 distinct CDR3 sequences, with roughly 12% in the top ten. Details on this clonotype: Its antigen is still unknown.

The origin of this receptor is a human donor with ulcerative colitis or Crohn's disease, or a healthy co-twin of an affected twin (not recorded which). The sequenced material came from blood.

CDR3 amino acids: CASSLGGQGGNQPQHF. The chain combines TRBV13 with TRBJ1-5; the D gene TCRdb calls, TRBD1, cannot be checked with no DNA. The CDR3 spans 16 residues. The germline CDR1 and CDR2 sequences are PRHDT and FYEKMQ (reference sequence).